This entry lists 13 T cell receptor beta chains sequenced from one sample in a study of blood T cell repertoires in COVID-19. TCRdb's table, derived via immunoSEQ multiplex PCR, lists solely in-frame clones and lacks some. The repertoire holds around 300,000 clones, with 85% as singletons. Source material: PBMCs or T cells enriched from blood (not recorded which). These receptors came from a woman between 45 and 60 years old who had recovered from COVID-19.

V is TRBV19 and J is TRBJ1-1, with D perhaps TRBD1 (6 bases). Per germline, CDR1 LNHDA and CDR2 SQIVND (reference sequence). The CDR3 is made up of 13 amino acids. V gave up 6 bases and J gave up 5 bases, with 13 bases separating them. CDR3 DNA sequence: TGTGCCAGTAGCCAGGGGAAGGGGACTGAAGCTTTCTTT. Translating gives CASSQGKGTEAFF. Using reference TRBV19 and TRBJ1-1 for the parts outside the CDR3, the full variable domain is DGGITQSPKYLFRKEGQNVTLSCEQNLNHDAMYWYRQDPGQGLRLIYYSQIVNDFQKGDIAEGYSVSREKKESFPLTVTSAQKNPTAFYLCASSQGKGTEAFFGQGTRLTVV.

CDR3 loop: CAWSYTENTGELFF. The CDR3 DNA is TGTGCCTGGAGTTATACTGAGAACACCGGGGAGCTGTTTTTT. This chain uses TRBV30 with TRBJ2-2; D unclear. The CDR3 is 14 residues long. Germline V gene lookup returns CDR1 GTSNPN and CDR2 SVGIG (reference sequence). V lost 2 bases, J lost 1 base, and 8 bases lay in between.

The chain links TRBV2 to TRBJ1-5; the match to TRBD1 covers 7 bases. This CDR3 spans 16 amino acids. The ends lost 4 bases at V and 9 bases at J; junction bases unmatched: 15. Germline CDR1 SNHLY, CDR2 FYNNEI. CDR3 bases: TGTGCCAGCAGTGGGGGACAGATTAAGGGCGTTGGGCCCCAGCATTTT. Its translation: CASSGGQIKGVGPQHF.

The sample holds a few counts of this clone. The chain is built from TRBV28 and TRBJ1-1; D is perhaps TRBD1 (5 bases). Trimming stripped 5 bases from V and 3 bases from J, with 16 bases between. This CDR3 region has 15 residues. CDR1 is MDHEN and CDR2 is SYDVKM in the germline V gene. The chain's CDR3 is CASSLDRGIDTEAFF. In DNA, the CDR3 is TGTGCCAGCAGTCTAGATCGGGGGATTGACACTGAAGCTTTCTTT.

V is TRBV30 and J is TRBJ2-7; 8 positions match TRBD1. The CDR3 runs 11 residues. CDR1 and CDR2 (germline): GTSNPN, SVGIG (reference sequence). The CDR3 nucleotides are TGTGCTTCAGGACAGGGAGGCGAGCAGTACTTC. As protein: CASGQGGEQYF.

The chain couples TRBV19 to TRBJ1-2; 7 bases are a match to TRBD1. Germline V gene sequence: CDR1 LNHDA, CDR2 SQIVND (reference sequence). The V segment lost 4 bases and the J segment 2 bases; nucleotides outside the gene matches: 10. This CDR3 comprises 16 residues. In nucleotides, the CDR3 is TGTGCCAGTAGTAGACCCGGGACAGTCCTGAACTATGGCTACACCTTC. Translating it yields CASSRPGTVLNYGYTF.

This chain joins TRBV28 and TRBJ2-5; the match to TRBD1 covers 11 bases. This CDR3 contains 15 residues. The germline V gene has CDR1 MDHEN and CDR2 SYDVKM. J was trimmed by 6 bases and V by 6 bases; bases with no gene match: 9. The CDR3 protein is CASSSTGTGGKTQYF. CDR3 bases: TGTGCCAGCAGCTCAACCGGGACAGGGGGGAAGACCCAGTACTTC.

This clone counts as medium-sized. This sequence joins TRBV15 and TRBJ2-3; the D is unclear. V was trimmed by 0 bases and J by 2 bases, leaving 9 bases between them. This CDR3 has 15 amino acids. Germline V lookup: CDR1 LNHNV, CDR2 YYDKDF (reference sequence). As DNA, the CDR3 is TGTGCCACCAGCAGAGATTCGACTGTCACAGATACGCAGTATTTT. Its protein is CATSRDSTVTDTQYF.

This rearrangement joins TRBV3-1 (or the pseudogene TRBV3-2) to TRBJ2-7, with a tentative D call TRBD2 (5 bases). The CDR3 loop spans 16 amino acids. Germline V CDR1 and CDR2: LGHDT, YNNKEL (reference sequence). V lost 0 bases and J lost 4, with 16 bases in between. This CDR3 reads CASSQEWRSGNYEQYF. Here the CDR3 DNA reads TGTGCCAGCAGCCAAGAATGGCGCAGCGGAAATTACGAGCAGTACTTC.

This chain uses TRBV20-1 with TRBJ1-1; 7 bases align to TRBD1. This CDR3 comprises 14 residues. Germline V lookup: CDR1 DFQATT, CDR2 SNEGSKA (reference sequence). The V gene end was trimmed by 3 bases and the J gene end by 3 bases; junction bases not matched to a gene: 7. The CDR3 reads CSASSTGRHTEAFF. The CDR3 DNA is TGCAGTGCTAGTTCGACAGGGAGACACACTGAAGCTTTCTTT.

The chain recombines TRBV27 with TRBJ2-7; 10 nucleotides match TRBD1. This CDR3 region has 16 residues. The V segment lost 2 bases and the J segment 5 bases; nucleotides outside the gene matches: 9. The germline V gene encodes CDR1 MNHEY and CDR2 SMNVEV (reference sequence). CDR3 nucleotide sequence: TGTGCCAGCAGTTTACGTGGGACAGGGGTATCCCACGAGCAGTACTTC. Translated, it gives CASSLRGTGVSHEQYF.

The chain's CDR3 is CASSSAGRRSSYEQYF. The CDR3 DNA is TGTGCCAGCAGTTCAGCGGGACGCAGGAGCTCCTACGAGCAGTACTTC. This rearrangement joins TRBV27 to TRBJ2-7, with 7 bases aligning to TRBD2. Germline CDR1 reads MNHEY; CDR2 reads SMNVEV (reference sequence). This CDR3 has 16 residues. Trimming removed 4 bases from V and 0 bases from J; junction bases left unmatched: 9.

This chain connects TRBV5-1 to TRBJ2-1; possibly TRBD1 for D (5 bases). Germline CDR1 and CDR2: SGHRS and YFSETQ. V was shortened by 0 bases and J by 6 bases, with 10 bases between the two germline ends. The CDR3 loop spans 14 amino acids. Written as DNA, the CDR3 is TGCGCCAGCAGCTTGGGACAGCCAGGCAATGAGCAGTTCTTC. Amino acid sequence: CASSLGQPGNEQFF. Variable domain in full (rest from reference TRBV5-1 and TRBJ2-1): KAGVTQTPRYLIKTRGQQVTLSCSPISGHRSVSWYQQTPGQGLQFLFEYFSETQRNKGNFPGRFSGRQFSNSRSEMNVSTLELGDSALYLCASSLGQPGNEQFFGPGTRLTVL.